Listed below are T cell receptor beta chains from one sample, sequenced in a study of T cell repertoires in cytomegalovirus infection. TCRdb independently ran MiXCR on the reads; one entry per CDR3 protein. The table includes about 180,000 distinct CDR3 sequences, roughly 14% detected once. Sequencing used PBMCs. The receptors were sampled from a human donor in good health (CMV status not recorded). Some clones in this sample may be carry-over from other donors' samples. Each CDR3 is given with its conserved first and last residue. The order of the fields is J gene, clone size, V gene, D gene, CDR3 DNA, CDR3 protein. A D gene is named only where the DNA matches it firmly. Expanded clones are given a class, and other clones once, few, many or no size at all.

TRBJ1-1,few,TRBV11-2,TRBD1,TGTGCCAGCAGCCCTCTGACAGGGGGGAACACTGAAGCTTTCTTT,CASSPLTGGNTEAFF
TRBJ2-3,.,TRBV5-5,.,TGTGCCAGTTGCCCGGGGGGCCCCTACACAGATACGCAGTATTTT,CASCPGGPYTDTQYF
TRBJ2-5,.,TRBV11-2,.,TGTGCCAGCAGCTTATCCCCCGACAGCCAAGAGACCCAGTACTTC,CASSLSPDSQETQYF
TRBJ1-5,.,TRBV19,TRBD1,TGTGCCAGTAGTAAAAGGACAGGGGGCTATTTTCAGCCCCAGCATTTT,CASSKRTGGYFQPQHF
TRBJ2-5,many,TRBV7-3,.,TGTGCCAGCAGCCGGGGGGCCCGGGAGACCCAGTACTTC,CASSRGARETQYF
TRBJ2-1,few,TRBV4-2,TRBD2,TGTGCCAGCAGCCGTACAGCAGGGCGGGGGGATGAGCAGTTCTTC,CASSRTAGRGDEQFF
TRBJ1-1,many,TRBV7-2,TRBD1,TGTGCCAGCAGCTTTCAGACAGGGGGCATCACTGAAGCTTTCTTT,CASSFQTGGITEAFF
TRBJ2-2,.,TRBV19,TRBD1,TGTGCCAGTAAAGGGGGCATGAACACCGGGGAGCTGTTTTTT,CASKGGMNTGELFF
TRBJ2-3,.,TRBV6-2/TRBV6-3,TRBD1,TGTGCCAGCAGCGTTGGGACAGTGGCGCAGTATTTT,CASSVGTVAQYF
TRBJ1-3,.,TRBV7-9,.,TGTGCCAGCAGCCCCACAGCTGGGCTCTCTGGAAACACCATATATTTT,CASSPTAGLSGNTIYF
TRBJ2-5,many,TRBV7-2,TRBD2,TGTGCCAGCAGCTGGGGGACTAGCGGGAGACGAGAGACCCAGTACTTC,CASSWGTSGRRETQYF
TRBJ2-7,.,TRBV29-1,TRBD2,TGCAGCGTCGGGACTACCTACTACGAGCAGTACTTC,CSVGTTYYEQYF
TRBJ2-2,few,TRBV7-9,.,TGTGCCAGCAGCTTTGGGACCGGGGAGCTGTTTTTT,CASSFGTGELFF
TRBJ2-5,.,TRBV12-3/TRBV12-4,TRBD1,TGTGCCAGCAGTTCCGGGACAGCTATAGGTCAAGAGACCCAGTACTTC,CASSSGTAIGQETQYF
TRBJ1-2,few,TRBV6-1,.,TGTGCCAGTGGAGAGAATGGCTACACCTTC,CASGENGYTF
TRBJ1-1,many,TRBV7-2,.,TGTGCCAGCAGCCCAGGTGCCTTGACACAGCAGGGTCGAGCTTTCTTT,CASSPGALTQQGRAFF
TRBJ2-5,many,TRBV11-1,TRBD1,TGTGCCAGCAGCTTTCAACCGGGACAGGGGGAAGAGACCCAGTACTTC,CASSFQPGQGEETQYF
TRBJ1-2,.,TRBV16,.,TGTGCCAGCAGCCAACAAGGACGTCCTAACTATGGCTACACCTTC,CASSQQGRPNYGYTF
TRBJ2-3,many,TRBV7-9,.,TGTGCCAGCAGCCGGGAAACCACAGATACGCAGTATTTT,CASSRETTDTQYF
TRBJ1-4,.,TRBV28,TRBD1,TGTGCCAGCAGCCCTTCGCAGGGGGCGATAGGGAAAAAACTGTTTTTT,CASSPSQGAIGKKLFF
TRBJ1-4,.,TRBV30,.,TGTGCCTGGAGTGTCGGTGGGAATTCGGGAAAACTGTTTTTT,CAWSVGGNSGKLFF
TRBJ1-1,many,TRBV6-1,.,TGTGCCAGCAGTGCCGGGATGGCGGAGACTGAAGCTTTCTTT,CASSAGMAETEAFF
TRBJ2-3,many,TRBV19,.,TGTGCCAGTAGTATAGGCCACTTGGATACGCAGTATTTT,CASSIGHLDTQYF
TRBJ1-5,few,TRBV29-1,.,TGCAGCGTTGCGTCGACACCCAATCAGCCCCAGCATTTT,CSVASTPNQPQHF
TRBJ1-4,few,TRBV5-1,TRBD1,TGCGCCAGCAGCTTGGAAGGGACAGGGGATGAAAAACTGTTTTTT,CASSLEGTGDEKLFF
TRBJ1-3,few,TRBV7-9,.,TGTGCCAGCAGCACCGGACAGTCTGGAAACACCATATATTTT,CASSTGQSGNTIYF
TRBJ2-2,.,TRBV29-1,.,TGCAGCGTTACATTCTACACCGGGGAGCTGTTTTTT,CSVTFYTGELFF
TRBJ2-7,few,TRBV4-1,.,TGCGCCAGCAGCCGCTCACAGGCCCCGAGCTCCTACGAGCAGTACTTC,CASSRSQAPSSYEQYF
TRBJ2-7,.,TRBV20-1,TRBD1,TGCCTGAGTGACAGGGTGTTGTACGAGCAGTACTTC,CLSDRVLYEQYF
TRBJ1-2,.,TRBV29-1,.,TGCAGGGTTGAAGCTGGGGGGGGGGGCTACACCTTC,CRVEAGGGGYTF
TRBJ2-3,few,TRBV6-5,.,TGTGCCAGCAGTTACGCAGGGTTTTCTAGCACAGATACGCAGTATTTT,CASSYAGFSSTDTQYF
TRBJ1-2,many,TRBV7-2,.,TGTGCCAGCAGCTTAAGGGGGGGCGCGATCTATGGCTACACCTTC,CASSLRGGAIYGYTF
TRBJ2-3,many,TRBV7-2,TRBD2,TGTGCCAGCAGCTTAGGGAGAGCGGGAGCACGAGAAGATACGCAGTATTTT,CASSLGRAGAREDTQYF
TRBJ1-1,many,TRBV14,.,TGTGCCAGCAGCCAAGCGGGGTTTAACACTGAAGCTTTCTTT,CASSQAGFNTEAFF
TRBJ1-1,many,TRBV7-6,.,TGTGCCAGCAGCTTATTAGCCCGGGGGACTGAAGCTTTCTTT,CASSLLARGTEAFF
TRBJ2-7,many,TRBV7-2,.,TGTGCCAGCAGCTTAGGGCGAGAATACGAGCAGTACTTC,CASSLGREYEQYF
TRBJ1-5,many,TRBV27,.,TGTGCCAGCAGTTTCCGCTGGGCGGAGGGCAATCAGCCCCAGCATTTT,CASSFRWAEGNQPQHF
TRBJ2-3,.,TRBV19,TRBD1,TGTGCCAGTAGTACCGGGACAGACATGGATACGCAGTATTTT,CASSTGTDMDTQYF
TRBJ2-5,.,TRBV5-1,TRBD2,TGCGCCAGCAGCTTTCAGCGGGGGCAAGAGACCCAGTACTTC,CASSFQRGQETQYF
TRBJ2-7,.,TRBV12-3/TRBV12-4,TRBD2,TGTGCCAGCAGCCTAGCGGGAGGGGAGTACGAGCAGTACTTC,CASSLAGGEYEQYF
TRBJ2-5,many,TRBV6-2/TRBV6-3,.,TGTGCCAGCACGACGAGGGCCATTTTGGAGACCCAGTACTTC,CASTTRAILETQYF
TRBJ1-5,many,TRBV6-6,.,TGTGCCACCACCTTCTGGGGAAAGATCGATCAGCCCCAGCATTTT,CATTFWGKIDQPQHF